This TCR beta chain was obtained from a study of blood T cell repertoires in COVID-19. TCRdb's copy holds only in-frame clones and misses some; the assay was immunoSEQ multiplex PCR. The repertoire includes roughly 41,000 clones, around 87% of them detected once, and less than 30% sits in the top ten. The ends were cut back, 4 bases at V and 0 bases at J, with 11 bases in the middle. The CDR3 is made up of 15 amino acids. Germline V lookup: CDR1 SGHRS, CDR2 YFSETQ. Sample: peripheral blood. The chain employs TRBV5-1 and TRBJ2-1; no definite D call. The origin of this receptor is a man in his fifties or sixties with active or convalescent COVID-19. The CDR3 loop is CASSRLWSSYNEQFF. The CDR3 DNA is TGCGCCAGCAGCAGGCTGTGGAGCTCCTACAATGAGCAGTTCTTC.